This entry is about one T cell receptor beta chain. The specificity of this receptor is unknown. Base-call qualities are not available, and no considerably larger clone is one nucleotide away. To sequence the TCRbeta CDR3 region, genomic DNA was isolated from the sorted cells. The immunoSEQ Assay was used to sequence the TCRbeta CDR3 regions. The source is immuneACCESS, and TCRdb retained only in-frame sequences with V and J called. Part of the clones is not carried over; for the studies checked, unresolved V genes explain less than half of this, and the remainder is unexplained. A total of 50,000 to 70,000 clones appear in this sample, over 80% of them only once. The ten largest clones represent 3.5% to 4% of the sample. Patients with a history of autoimmune disease or receiving systemic immunosuppression were excluded from the trial. Peripheral blood for TCR sequencing was collected from all dose cohorts at baseline, on cycle 4 day 1, and on cycle 7 day 1. The samples were drawn from a first-in-human, open-label, multicenter phase I dose-escalation trial of ivuxolimab. Adults with locally advanced or metastatic head and neck squamous cell, hepatocellular, melanoma or renal cell carcinoma were enrolled in the trial. Before TCR sequencing, CD4+ T cells and CD8+ T cells were sorted from peripheral blood as separate populations.

This sample is drawn from a study of OX40 agonist ivuxolimab in advanced cancers. Looking at the study overall: Ivuxolimab was an agonistic, fully human IgG2 monoclonal antibody directed against OX40 (CD134), a costimulatory receptor. Intravenous ivuxolimab was administered to patients every 2 weeks at six dose levels: 0.01, 0.1, 0.3, 1.5, 3 and 10 mg/kg. Of the approximately 50 patients in dose escalation, some 19 had hepatocellular carcinoma, some 15 had melanoma, 9 had renal cell carcinoma and 9 had head and neck cancer. In the dose-escalation cohort, around four fifths of patients were male, and the mean age was around 60 years, with a range of about 23 to 80. Patients were allowed to have had prior anti-PD-1, anti-PD-L1 or anti-CTLA-4 therapy, and 30% to 50% of the dose-escalation patients had previously received checkpoint inhibitors. Partial responses were achieved by three dose-escalation patients, of whom one had hepatocellular carcinoma and two had cutaneous melanoma. The point of sequencing TCRbeta in the periphery was to test whether ivuxolimab changed TCR sequence diversity and drove clonal T-cell expansion. The monotherapy dose-escalation portion (N of about 49 patients) of the phase I ivuxolimab trial is reported in the paper.

What the research found in general, with its limitations: Low levels of normalized T-cell clonal expansion were also seen in some patients who did not respond. At doses of 0.1 to 3.0 mg/kg, clonal expansion of both CD4+ and CD8+ T cells in blood was seen between baseline and week 6. Which antigens the clonally expanded peripheral T cells were specific for was not determined. In partial responders in the 0.1-3.0 mg/kg groups, normalized peripheral clonal expansion was found to be among the lowest, especially among CD8+ T cells. After ivuxolimab, more expanded clones were found on average in CD8+ T cells than in CD4+ T cells.

For this chain, trimming is 3 bases at the V end and 7 bases at the J end, and the number of junction bases without a gene match is 7. From the germline V gene (reference sequence), CDR1 is WNHNN and CDR2 is SYGVQD. The CDR3 has 15 amino acids, counting the end cysteine and phenylalanine. Only the CDR3 region is kept as DNA, spanning 45 bases read in frame from base 1. The rearrangement joined TRBV10-1 to TRBJ2-2; 8 of the junction bases match TRBD2. Material: CD4+ or CD8+ T cells sorted from blood, obtained in a trial of the OX40 agonist ivuxolimab. The source is an adult with an advanced solid tumor such as melanoma, head and neck, liver or kidney cancer. Here is the DNA: TGCGCCAGCAGTGATTTCGGACTAGCATACGGGGAGCTGTTTTTT. Translated, it gives CASSDFGLAYGELFF.